Here is one TCR beta chain with its context. Its antigen is unidentified. There are 16 residues in the CDR3. Trimming at V came to 7 bases and at J to 2 bases, leaving 10 bases not matched to a gene. The second PCR ran about 6 to 12 cycles with a sample-barcoded 5' primer and J-beta primers. TCRdb re-analysed the 5' RACE reads in MiXCR, keeping a single row per CDR3 protein. The sample has over 600,000 distinct CDR3 sequences, about 47% seen once. The entry originates in a study of blood T cells in healthy people across ages. The wider study: About one barcoded beta molecule per two T cells was the capture yield of template switching. The study, taken as a whole, reports: Unknown CMV status may confound age-related changes in expanded clones. A strong correlation was seen between TCR beta diversity and naive T cell percentage. Getting older went along with TCR beta diversity per million T cells dropping roughly linearly.

The sample taken for sequencing was blood. The chain employs TRBV12-3 or TRBV12-4 and TRBJ2-3, with TRBD2 identical over 9 bases. This sequence was found in an elderly man in good health. The CDR3 protein is CASTAALAGFTDTQYF. The DNA for the CDR3 is TGTGCCAGCACCGCGGCCCTAGCGGGGTTCACAGATACGCAGTATTTT.